Listed below are T cell receptor beta chains from one sample, sequenced in a study of control samples from healthy donors and cancer patients. Libraries were prepared by immunoSEQ multiplex PCR; TCRdb keeps only in-frame clonotypes and omits some of them. Among about 130,000 clones listed, 80% to 95% were seen once. Sequenced input: PBMCs. These receptors were collected from a man of 80 years or more with head and neck cancer. Each CDR3 is given with its conserved first and last residue. A D gene is named only where the DNA matches it firmly. Only some rows state a clone size, as once, few, many or a class for expanded clones.

D gene,J gene,clone size,V gene,CDR3 protein,CDR3 DNA
NA,TRBJ1-6,NA,TRBV2,CASTWGMDSPLHF,TGTGCCAGCACGTGGGGTATGGATTCACCCCTCCACTTT
NA,TRBJ2-4,NA,TRBV30,CAWSPLDIKYF,TGTGCCTGGAGCCCCCTGGACATTAAGTACTTC
TRBD1,TRBJ1-1,NA,TRBV4-1,CASSRTGQYNTEAFF,TGCGCCAGCAGCCGGACGGGACAGTATAACACTGAAGCTTTCTTT
TRBD1,TRBJ2-5,NA,TRBV6-5,CASSRQGARQETQYF,TGTGCCAGCAGTCGACAGGGGGCGAGGCAAGAGACCCAGTACTTC
TRBD2,TRBJ2-1,once,TRBV14,CASSQLAGGPNEQFF,TGTGCCAGCAGCCAACTAGCGGGAGGGCCTAATGAGCAGTTCTTC
TRBD1,TRBJ2-7,NA,TRBV19,CASSKGTGSYEQYF,TGTGCCAGTAGTAAGGGGACAGGCTCCTACGAGCAGTACTTC
TRBD1,TRBJ2-2,NA,TRBV5-1,CASSWVTGMVSGELFF,TGCGCCAGCAGCTGGGTGACAGGGATGGTTTCCGGGGAGCTGTTTTTT
NA,TRBJ2-5,once,TRBV18,CASSPRGEETQYF,TGTGCCAGCTCACCAAGGGGGGAAGAGACCCAGTACTTC
NA,TRBJ1-6,NA,TRBV12-3/TRBV12-4,CASTGVVNSPLHF,TGTGCCAGCACAGGGGTAGTGAATTCACCCCTCCACTTT
TRBD1,TRBJ2-7,NA,TRBV5-1,CASSFGTGGVDEQYF,TGCGCCAGCAGCTTCGGGACAGGGGGCGTCGACGAGCAGTACTTC
NA,TRBJ1-1,NA,TRBV19,CASVTGKGMNTEAFF,TGTGCCAGTGTCACTGGGAAGGGGATGAACACTGAAGCTTTCTTT
NA,TRBJ2-7,NA,TRBV15,CATSTVPRELYEQYF,TGTGCCACCAGCACCGTACCCAGGGAACTCTACGAGCAGTACTTC
NA,TRBJ1-1,NA,TRBV29-1,CSAETGTFNTEAFF,TGCAGCGCCGAAACCGGGACCTTCAACACTGAAGCTTTCTTT
NA,TRBJ1-1,few,TRBV16,CASSPLGREAFF,TGTGCCAGCAGCCCTCTGGGGAGGGAAGCTTTCTTT
NA,TRBJ1-5,NA,TRBV19,CASSSQNHQPQHF,TGTGCCAGTAGTAGTCAGAATCATCAGCCCCAGCATTTT
TRBD2,TRBJ2-3,NA,TRBV7-7,CASSEGLAGTQYF,TGTGCCAGCAGCGAGGGACTAGCGGGGACGCAGTATTTT
TRBD1,TRBJ2-2,NA,TRBV3-1/TRBV3-2,CASSRAGTGNTGELFF,TGTGCCAGCAGCCGCGCGGGGACAGGGAACACCGGGGAGCTGTTTTTT
TRBD1,TRBJ1-5,once,TRBV2,CAAGTAPAQHF,TGTGCCGCCGGGACAGCCCCTGCCCAGCATTTT
NA,TRBJ1-6,NA,TRBV2,CASSDDDSPLHF,TGTGCCAGCAGTGATGATGATTCACCCCTCCACTTT
NA,TRBJ2-5,NA,TRBV7-9,CASSPVVLGETQYF,TGTGCCAGCAGCCCCGTCGTGCTTGGAGAGACCCAGTACTTC
NA,TRBJ2-3,NA,TRBV5-5,CASSFRALGTDTQYF,TGTGCCAGCAGCTTCCGGGCCTTAGGGACAGATACGCAGTATTTT
TRBD1,TRBJ1-2,NA,TRBV5-5,CASSPGGWTGYGYTF,TGTGCCAGCAGCCCCGGTGGTTGGACAGGGTATGGCTACACCTTC
TRBD1,TRBJ1-1,NA,TRBV12-3/TRBV12-4,CASSLHGDSEAFF,TGTGCCAGCAGTTTACATGGGGACAGTGAAGCTTTCTTT
TRBD1,TRBJ1-5,NA,TRBV5-1,CASSPRGGGGQPQHF,TGCGCCAGCAGCCCGCGAGGGGGCGGGGGGCAGCCCCAGCATTTT
NA,TRBJ2-7,once,TRBV6-5,CASSYGAQAIYEQYF,TGTGCCAGTAGTTACGGGGCCCAAGCTATCTACGAGCAGTACTTC
NA,TRBJ2-3,NA,TRBV5-1,CASSLAGQGSTDTQYF,TGCGCCAGCAGCTTGGCCGGGCAGGGTAGCACAGATACGCAGTATTTT
TRBD1,TRBJ1-1,NA,TRBV5-6,CASSPRDRVNTEAFF,TGTGCCAGCAGCCCCCGGGACAGGGTGAACACTGAAGCTTTCTTT
NA,TRBJ2-7,NA,TRBV6-5,CASSTGAGGEQYF,TGTGCCAGTTCCACAGGGGCGGGAGGCGAGCAGTACTTC
NA,TRBJ2-1,NA,TRBV3-1/TRBV3-2,CASSRTGRVNNEQFF,TGTGCCAGCAGCCGCACGGGCCGGGTTAACAATGAGCAGTTCTTC
NA,TRBJ2-2,NA,TRBV11-2,CASTAPKGRSAGELFF,TGTGCCAGCACCGCACCTAAAGGGCGTTCTGCCGGGGAGCTGTTTTTT
TRBD2,TRBJ2-7,few,TRBV7-2,CASSLEKGPGLAYEQYF,TGTGCCAGCAGCTTAGAGAAAGGACCGGGACTAGCTTACGAGCAGTACTTC
NA,TRBJ2-1,few,TRBV5-4,CASSLLGVGQFF,TGTGCCAGCAGCTTGCTTGGGGTTGGGCAGTTCTTC
NA,TRBJ1-2,NA,TRBV18,CASSPATDFYGYTF,TGTGCCAGCTCACCCGCGACTGACTTCTATGGCTACACCTTC
NA,TRBJ2-7,NA,TRBV5-1,CASSLVQGGRTSSYEQYF,TGCGCCAGCAGCTTGGTTCAGGGGGGAAGGACTAGCAGCTACGAGCAGTACTTC
NA,TRBJ1-1,NA,TRBV3-1/TRBV3-2,CASTQGTNTEAFF,TGTGCCAGCACCCAAGGGACCAACACTGAAGCTTTCTTT
NA,TRBJ2-5,NA,TRBV30,CAWGPPGETQYF,TGTGCCTGGGGCCCCCCCGGGGAGACCCAGTACTTC
TRBD1,TRBJ1-2,NA,TRBV5-6,CASSKQGARGYTF,TGTGCCAGCAGCAAACAGGGGGCGCGGGGCTACACCTTC
TRBD2,TRBJ2-5,NA,TRBV4-1,CASSRIGLAIETQYF,TGCGCCAGCAGCCGAATAGGACTAGCAATAGAGACCCAGTACTTC
NA,TRBJ1-2,few,TRBV7-2,CASSLIGDYGYTF,TGTGCCAGCAGCTTAATTGGGGACTATGGCTACACCTTC
TRBD1,TRBJ1-6,NA,TRBV5-1,CASSSGQGDNSPLHF,TGCGCCAGCAGCTCAGGACAGGGCGATAATTCACCCCTCCACTTT
TRBD1,TRBJ1-4,NA,TRBV6-5,CASSPPGQLNEKLFF,TGTGCCAGCAGCCCCCCGGGACAGCTTAATGAAAAACTGTTTTTT
TRBD2,TRBJ2-1,NA,TRBV7-2,CASSLSGRVVNEQFF,TGTGCCAGCAGCTTAAGCGGGAGGGTCGTCAATGAGCAGTTCTTC
NA,TRBJ1-3,NA,TRBV5-6,CASSPTVGLFASGNTIYF,TGTGCCAGCAGCCCTACGGTGGGGCTTTTTGCCTCTGGAAACACCATATATTTT
TRBD2,TRBJ2-3,NA,TRBV5-1,CASSSQTSGVAGTDTQYF,TGCGCCAGCAGCTCTCAGACTAGCGGGGTCGCGGGCACAGATACGCAGTATTTT
TRBD1,TRBJ2-5,once,TRBV5-1,CASSLEGAGETQYF,TGCGCCAGCAGCTTAGAGGGGGCTGGAGAGACCCAGTACTTC
NA,TRBJ1-1,NA,TRBV5-1,CASSLGRSVTEAFF,TGCGCCAGCAGCTTGGGTCGGTCAGTCACTGAAGCTTTCTTT
NA,TRBJ1-5,NA,TRBV21-1,CASSKGGELGQPQHF,TGTGCCAGCAGCAAAGGTGGGGAGTTAGGGCAGCCCCAGCATTTT
NA,TRBJ1-2,NA,TRBV2,CASRPNYGYTF,TGTGCCAGCAGGCCCAACTATGGCTACACCTTC
NA,TRBJ1-1,NA,TRBV6-5,CASSYSPQRRVGAFF,TGTGCCAGCAGTTACTCGCCACAGCGTCGGGTGGGAGCTTTCTTT
NA,TRBJ1-4,NA,TRBV5-1,CASSFTGENEKLFF,TGCGCCAGCAGCTTTACCGGGGAGAATGAAAAACTGTTTTTT
NA,TRBJ1-5,once,TRBV6-6,CASSYSNGANQPQHF,TGTGCCAGCAGTTACTCGAACGGGGCCAATCAGCCCCAGCATTTT
TRBD2,TRBJ2-5,NA,TRBV3-1/TRBV3-2,CASSPRSPSGGETQYF,TGTGCCAGCAGCCCCAGGTCGCCTAGCGGGGGGGAGACCCAGTACTTC
NA,TRBJ2-7,NA,TRBV3-1/TRBV3-2,CASSQVQNYEQYF,TGTGCCAGCAGCCAAGTACAGAACTACGAGCAGTACTTC
NA,TRBJ2-7,NA,TRBV5-6,CASSSGYGYEQYF,TGTGCCAGCAGCTCAGGGTACGGATACGAGCAGTACTTC
NA,TRBJ1-4,NA,TRBV2,CATGRDGSNEKLFF,TGTGCCACCGGGCGCGACGGCAGTAATGAAAAACTGTTTTTT
NA,TRBJ2-7,NA,TRBV5-4,CASSLRLKGDEQYF,TGTGCCAGCAGCTTGCGTCTCAAGGGTGACGAGCAGTACTTC
NA,TRBJ1-4,NA,TRBV16,CASSQRDINEKLFF,TGTGCCAGCAGCCAACGGGACATTAATGAAAAACTGTTTTTT